This is a list of T cell receptor beta chains from one sample in a study of graft-versus-host responses after intestinal transplantation. Using immunoSEQ multiplex PCR, the repertoire was profiled, and TCRdb retains in-frame clones only, with some absent. The sample shows 90,000 to 150,000 clones, approximately 95% of them seen only once. These receptors have no known antigen. The sample in question was unstimulated CD8+ T cells sorted from spleen or lymph node cells, obtained before intestinal transplant. Receptors originate from a human donor who received an intestinal transplant. Each CDR3 is given with its conserved first and last residue. The D gene is left open where the match is weak. Clone size is not always given. Where it is, it says once, few, many or a class for expanded clones.

V gene	J gene	clone size	D gene	CDR3 protein	CDR3 DNA
TRBV7-6	TRBJ2-7	few	NA	CASSLGDNYEQYF	TGTGCCAGCAGCTTGGGGGACAACTACGAGCAGTACTTC
TRBV4-2	TRBJ2-7	once	NA	CASSQDGAGAGSGEQYF	TGTGCCAGCAGCCAAGACGGAGCCGGGGCAGGGTCGGGCGAGCAGTACTTC
TRBV5-1	TRBJ1-1	NA	NA	CASSLSQGTEAFF	TGCGCCAGCAGCTTGAGTCAGGGTACCGAAGCTTTCTTT
TRBV21-1	TRBJ2-2	NA	NA	CASSLHAGLTGELFF	TGTGCCAGCAGTTTACATGCAGGCTTGACCGGGGAGCTGTTTTTT
TRBV2	TRBJ1-1	NA	NA	CASSIYDTVNTEAFF	TGTGCCAGCAGTATTTACGACACGGTGAACACTGAAGCTTTCTTT
TRBV27	TRBJ1-1	NA	NA	CASSFRGFTEAFF	TGTGCCAGCAGTTTTCGGGGATTCACTGAAGCTTTCTTT
TRBV2	TRBJ2-7	NA	NA	CASYLLSYEQYF	TGTGCCAGCTACCTTCTTTCCTACGAGCAGTACTTC
TRBV30	TRBJ1-3	NA	TRBD1	CACRQGTLNNSGNTIYF	TGTGCCTGTCGACAGGGGACGCTTAATAACTCTGGAAACACCATATATTTT
TRBV19	TRBJ1-1	NA	TRBD1	CASMVTGGAFF	TGTGCCAGTATGGTGACAGGGGGAGCTTTCTTT
TRBV28	TRBJ2-5	NA	TRBD2	CASSSPRLAGEGETQYF	TGTGCCAGCAGTTCACCGCGACTAGCGGGAGAAGGGGAGACCCAGTACTTC
TRBV6-5	TRBJ1-6	NA	NA	CASKRERSPLHF	TGTGCCAGCAAGAGGGAAAGGTCACCCCTCCACTTT
TRBV28	TRBJ2-1	NA	TRBD2	CASTLRGREGYNEQFF	TGTGCCAGCACTCTCCGGGGGCGGGAGGGCTACAATGAGCAGTTCTTC
TRBV9	TRBJ2-3	NA	NA	CASSVRWTTDTQYF	TGTGCCAGCAGCGTCCGGTGGACCACAGATACGCAGTATTTT
TRBV19	TRBJ2-5	NA	TRBD2	CASSTLAGGPQETQYF	TGTGCCAGTAGTACATTAGCGGGAGGGCCCCAAGAGACCCAGTACTTC
TRBV28	TRBJ1-1	once	NA	CASSLYPQWENTEAFF	TGTGCCAGCAGTTTATACCCCCAGTGGGAGAACACTGAAGCTTTCTTT
TRBV14	TRBJ1-5	NA	NA	CASSHSDSQPQHF	TGTGCCAGCAGCCACTCGGACTCGCAGCCCCAGCATTTT
TRBV11-2	TRBJ2-5	NA	NA	CASSYLIRGVTETQYF	TGTGCCAGCAGCTATTTAATCAGGGGAGTCACAGAGACCCAGTACTTC
TRBV28	TRBJ2-4	NA	NA	CASNKGKELAKNIQYF	TGTGCCAGCAATAAGGGAAAAGAGTTAGCCAAAAACATTCAGTACTTC
TRBV6-4	TRBJ2-1	NA	TRBD1	CASSDWAGGEEQFF	TGTGCCAGCAGTGACTGGGCAGGGGGTGAGGAGCAGTTCTTC
TRBV28	TRBJ2-1	once	TRBD2	CASRPPGLAGLNPSNEQFF	TGTGCCAGCCGGCCTCCGGGACTAGCGGGTCTTAACCCCTCCAATGAGCAGTTCTTC
TRBV9	TRBJ2-1	NA	TRBD2	CASSGGTSGGNEQFF	TGTGCCAGCAGCGGCGGGACTAGCGGGGGAAATGAGCAGTTCTTC
TRBV4-1	TRBJ2-7	NA	NA	CASSQEDGYEQYF	TGCGCCAGCAGCCAAGAGGACGGCTACGAGCAGTACTTC
TRBV28	TRBJ1-1	NA	NA	CASSFGPRNTEAFF	TGTGCCAGCAGTTTCGGACCGAGGAACACTGAAGCTTTCTTT
TRBV28	TRBJ2-7	NA	TRBD2	CASSSGLAGWFLYEQYF	TGTGCCAGCAGCTCTGGACTAGCGGGATGGTTTCTCTACGAGCAGTACTTC
TRBV28	TRBJ2-7	NA	TRBD1	CASSLRGPSYEQYF	TGTGCCAGCAGTTTAAGGGGGCCATCCTACGAGCAGTACTTC
TRBV13	TRBJ2-7	NA	TRBD1	CASSGGQGPYEQYF	TGTGCCAGCAGCGGGGGACAGGGGCCGTACGAGCAGTACTTC
TRBV28	TRBJ2-4	NA	TRBD1	CASTTGGPKNIQYF	TGTGCCAGCACGACAGGGGGGCCCAAAAACATTCAGTACTTC
TRBV15	TRBJ2-7	NA	NA	CATSRDSGMTLYEQYF	TGTGCCACCAGCAGAGATTCCGGGATGACGCTCTACGAGCAGTACTTC
TRBV5-1	TRBJ2-7	NA	NA	CASSLESGVSYEQYF	TGCGCCAGCAGCTTGGAAAGTGGGGTATCCTACGAGCAGTACTTC
TRBV4-1	TRBJ1-2	NA	TRBD1	CASSRDRRSDYGYTF	TGCGCCAGCAGCCGGGACAGGAGGTCTGACTATGGCTACACCTTC
TRBV5-1	TRBJ2-1	NA	NA	CASSDVGSYNEQFF	TGCGCCAGCTCCGACGTGGGCTCCTACAATGAGCAGTTCTTC
TRBV19	TRBJ2-2	NA	NA	CASSLVGTGELFF	TGTGCCAGTAGTTTGGTCGGCACCGGGGAGCTGTTTTTT
TRBV27	TRBJ2-7	NA	NA	CASSWDQRGDEQYF	TGTGCCAGCAGTTGGGACCAAAGGGGCGACGAGCAGTACTTC
TRBV7-9	TRBJ1-2	NA	TRBD1	CASSWTGNYGYTF	TGTGCCAGCAGCTGGACAGGGAACTATGGCTACACCTTC
TRBV6-1	TRBJ1-1	NA	NA	CASSEFSMGRMIEAFF	TGTGCCAGCAGTGAATTCTCGATGGGGAGGATGATAGAAGCTTTCTTT
TRBV29-1	TRBJ1-2	NA	TRBD1	CSVVTGCPKMDRGLIPTYGYTF	TGCAGCGTTGTAACGGGTTGCCCGAAAATGGACAGGGGCCTTATCCCTACCTATGGCTACACCTTC
TRBV9	TRBJ2-7	NA	TRBD2	CASSGLAGGYEQYF	TGTGCCAGCAGCGGGCTAGCGGGAGGGTACGAGCAGTACTTC
TRBV2	TRBJ1-5	NA	TRBD1	CASRGQGDQPQHF	TGTGCCAGCAGAGGACAGGGGGATCAGCCCCAGCATTTT
TRBV15	TRBJ2-7	NA	NA	CATSRLTGTISYEQYF	TGTGCCACCAGCAGACTTACCGGGACAATCTCCTACGAGCAGTACTTC
TRBV11-2	TRBJ2-1	NA	NA	CASSLARYNEQFF	TGTGCCAGCAGCTTAGCTAGGTACAATGAGCAGTTCTTC
TRBV4-3	TRBJ1-1	NA	TRBD1	CASSQERTGGATNTEAFF	TGCGCCAGCAGCCAAGAGAGGACAGGGGGCGCGACTAACACTGAAGCTTTCTTT
TRBV19	TRBJ2-7	NA	NA	CASSMLGFVYEQYF	TGTGCCAGTAGTATGCTGGGATTTGTCTACGAGCAGTACTTC
TRBV2	TRBJ2-1	NA	NA	CASSEPVSSYNEQFF	TGTGCCAGCAGTGAACCAGTAAGCTCCTACAATGAGCAGTTCTTC
TRBV7-2	TRBJ2-2	NA	NA	CASSFRGAIPQFTGELFF	TGTGCCAGCAGCTTTAGGGGGGCGATCCCCCAATTCACCGGGGAGCTGTTTTTT
TRBV27	TRBJ2-1	once	TRBD2	CASSLLSGRAGDEQFF	TGTGCCAGCAGTTTATTGAGCGGGAGGGCTGGGGATGAGCAGTTCTTC
TRBV9	TRBJ2-7	NA	NA	CASSPYQETYEQYF	TGTGCCAGCAGCCCATATCAGGAAACCTACGAGCAGTACTTC
TRBV4-1	TRBJ1-5	NA	NA	CASSLTVSSNQPQHF	TGCGCCAGCAGCTTGACGGTGAGTAGCAATCAGCCCCAGCATTTT